The source of this TCR beta chain is a study of blood T cells in healthy people across ages (dated by TCRdb to the mid-2010s). For the study in its entirety: In model experiments, template switching captured about one uniquely barcoded TCR beta cDNA molecule for every two T cells. Age-related changes in TCR beta repertoire diversity were measured in the study by deep sequencing normalized with unique cDNA molecular identifiers. The donors were divided into four age groups: young (average around 17 years), middle-aged (approximately 39), aged (about 60) and long-lived (around 80). For two donors (one aged 18 to 29 and one aged 80 or older), the study analyzed two additional independent replicas of 1 million unique cDNA reads from the same blood draw. Results and caveats for the whole study, not just this receptor: Observed TCR beta diversity per million T cells fell roughly linearly with age, and a significant reduction was already apparent by age roughly 40. Since profiling was done on bulk unsorted PBMCs, naive and antigen-experienced compartments could not be conclusively compared. Estimates of total diversity based on one million sequenced T cells were considered lower bounds and underestimates. Because the CMV infection status of the donors was unknown, age-related changes in expanded clonotypes may potentially have been confounded. A strong correlation was found between observed TCR beta diversity and the percentage of naive T cells measured by flow cytometry. Compared with the aged group, the long-lived group had more naive CD4+ T cells, fewer expanded clones and increased TCR diversity, suggesting age selection.

About this clonotype: The antigen it binds to is not known. Base qualities are not at hand, and no much larger clone is one base apart.

Donors were 35 to 40 systemically healthy Caucasian individuals from Russia aged roughly 6 to 100 years. Each donor gave ten milliliters of peripheral blood, drawn into EDTA-treated Vacutainer tubes. Ficoll-Paque density-gradient centrifugation was used to isolate PBMCs, with at least 6.5 million per sample. Total RNA was extracted from PBMCs with Trizol reagent, with at least 6 micrograms obtained per sample. The percentages of naive CD45RAhigh/CD27high T cells were determined by flow cytometry on a PBMC aliquot from every donor. The CDR3 covers 15 residues, taking in both the cysteine and the phenylalanine. The retained sequence is limited to the CDR3, 45 bases, with the frame set at the first base. CDR1 is given as MNHEY and CDR2 as SVGAGI, both from the germline V gene. Library preparation used 5' RACE. TCRdb records Illumina HiSeq 2500 as the sequencer. The second PCR ran for roughly 7 to 12 cycles and used a J-beta primer mix along with a sample-barcoded 5' primer. A template-switch 5' adaptor carrying 12 random nucleotides introduced a unique molecular identifier onto each TCR beta cDNA molecule. At least 2.5 million CDR3-containing paired-end reads were obtained from each sample. First-strand cDNA was synthesized from all RNA with the Mint cDNA synthesis kit, primed by a TRBC-specific oligonucleotide. Following uracil-DNA glycosylase treatment, all cDNA underwent a first 18-cycle PCR with the universal primers M1SS and BC2_uni_R. The study's processing was this. For normalization, 1 million high-quality reads were randomly selected from each sample, with every read carrying a distinct molecular identifier. Instead of being binned into consensus sequences, reads that shared molecular identifiers were thrown out. MiTCR, with a Q25 quality threshold and the strictest error-elimination algorithm, was used for CDR3 identification, clonotype clustering and error correction. A nonparametric unseen species model with Euler transformation was used to estimate a lower bound on total TCR beta diversity. The public sequencing data were trimmed at Q25 with fastp and processed into clonotypes with MiXCR by TCRdb, which kept only in-frame beta chains. Rows merge per CDR3 protein into single entries with the most common DNA and genes. The V and J calls come from TCRdb's annotation, not from the publication. Counted in this sample were about 800,000 distinct CDR3 sequences; more than 20% of them appeared once. The ten top clones hold under 4% of the sample.

This sample was also put to use in a study of T cells of mothers and their children. The second paper further reports: Nine systemically healthy Caucasian individuals, comprising three mothers and their six children, were included as donors. cDNA synthesis used all of the extracted RNA, with roughly 1.5 ug of RNA in each 15 ul reaction. In the second PCR, the M1S primer introduced both the sample barcodes and 2-4 random nucleotides. Each mother yielded over 9 million TCR beta CDR3 reads and each child 2.5 million to 3 million reads. Thymic selection similarly shapes TCR recombination output in related and unrelated pairs, with minor effect from inherited differences. Related mother-child pairs always showed normalized repertoire overlap that was slightly higher than in unrelated mother-child pairs, though the difference was never significant. Persistent microchimeric T cell clones were not detected, at a sensitivity of approximately 100 clones per million clonotypes. Deep NGS was used in the study to compare the TCR beta repertoires of mothers and children and to look for features that separate related mother-child pairs from unrelated individuals. Mothers averaged roughly 36 +/- 4 years of age and children averaged 11 +/- 4 years. Libraries were sequenced on Illumina HiSeq 2000 with 100+100 nt paired-end reads after adapter ligation with NEBNext reagents. To prevent cross-contamination, the mother and child libraries were prepared one month apart and sequenced in separate runs. Between 500,000 and 2,000,000 distinct TCR beta clonotypes were identified per donor. Naive TCR beta clonotypes were estimated from low-frequency clonotypes matched to each donor's FACS-determined naive share, without sorting.

The TCR was taken from a boy aged 5 to 17 in good health. The specimen sequenced was blood. The chain links TRBV6-5 with TRBJ2-5; TRBD2 aligns with 10 central bases. The J call may be faulty, since TRBJ2-1 better matches the DNA end. The sequenced DNA is TGTGCCAGCAGACACGGACTAGCGGTCGTCGATGAGCAGTTCTTC. Translation gives CASRHGLAVVDEQFF.